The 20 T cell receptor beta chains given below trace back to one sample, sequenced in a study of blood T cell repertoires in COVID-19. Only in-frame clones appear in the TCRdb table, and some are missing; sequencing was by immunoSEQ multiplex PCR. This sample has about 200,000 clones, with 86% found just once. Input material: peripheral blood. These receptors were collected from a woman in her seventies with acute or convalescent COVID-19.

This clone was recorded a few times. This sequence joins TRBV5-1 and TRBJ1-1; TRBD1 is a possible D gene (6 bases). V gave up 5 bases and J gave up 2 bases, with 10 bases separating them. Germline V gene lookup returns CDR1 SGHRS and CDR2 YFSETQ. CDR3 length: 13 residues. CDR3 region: CASRGQTNTEAFF. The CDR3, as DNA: TGCGCCAGCAGAGGACAGACCAACACTGAAGCTTTCTTT.

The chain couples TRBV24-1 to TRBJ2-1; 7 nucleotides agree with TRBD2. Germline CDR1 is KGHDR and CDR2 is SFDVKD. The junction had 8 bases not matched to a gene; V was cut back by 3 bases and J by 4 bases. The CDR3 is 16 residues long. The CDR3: CATSDRMSGAYNEQFF. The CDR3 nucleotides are TGTGCCACCAGTGATCGGATGAGCGGGGCTTACAATGAGCAGTTCTTC.

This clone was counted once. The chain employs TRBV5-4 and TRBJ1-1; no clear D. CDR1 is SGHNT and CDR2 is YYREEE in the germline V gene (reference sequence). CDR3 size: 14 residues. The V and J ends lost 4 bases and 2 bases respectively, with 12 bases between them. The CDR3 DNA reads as TGTGCCAGCAGCCTTTCCCGAGGAAACACTGAAGCTTTCTTT. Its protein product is CASSLSRGNTEAFF.

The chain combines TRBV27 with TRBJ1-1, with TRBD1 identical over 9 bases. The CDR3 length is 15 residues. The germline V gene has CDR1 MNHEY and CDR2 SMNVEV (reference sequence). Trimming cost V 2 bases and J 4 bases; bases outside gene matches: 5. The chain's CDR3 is CASSLRQTGGTEAFF. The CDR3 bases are TGTGCCAGCAGTTTAAGGCAGACAGGGGGCACTGAAGCTTTCTTT.

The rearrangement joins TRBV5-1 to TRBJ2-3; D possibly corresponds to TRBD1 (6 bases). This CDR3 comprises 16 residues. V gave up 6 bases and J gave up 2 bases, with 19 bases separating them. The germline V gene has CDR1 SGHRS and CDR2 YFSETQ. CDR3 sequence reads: CASKVLGQGITDTQYF. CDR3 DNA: TGCGCCAGCAAGGTCTTAGGGCAGGGGATCACAGATACGCAGTATTTT.

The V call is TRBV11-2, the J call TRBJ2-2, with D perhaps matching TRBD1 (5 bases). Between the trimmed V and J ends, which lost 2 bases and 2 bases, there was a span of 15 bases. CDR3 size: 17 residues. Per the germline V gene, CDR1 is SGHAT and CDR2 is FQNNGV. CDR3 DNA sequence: TGTGCCAGCAGCTTATGGGGCGGACCGTCAAACACCGGGGAGCTGTTTTTT. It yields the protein CASSLWGGPSNTGELFF.

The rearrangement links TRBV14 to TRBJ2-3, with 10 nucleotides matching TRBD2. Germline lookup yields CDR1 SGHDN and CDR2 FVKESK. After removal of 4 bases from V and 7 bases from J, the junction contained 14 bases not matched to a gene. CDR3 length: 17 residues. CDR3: CASSLLQSSGRVNTQYF. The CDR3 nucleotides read TGTGCCAGCAGCCTCCTTCAATCTAGCGGGAGAGTTAATACGCAGTATTTT.

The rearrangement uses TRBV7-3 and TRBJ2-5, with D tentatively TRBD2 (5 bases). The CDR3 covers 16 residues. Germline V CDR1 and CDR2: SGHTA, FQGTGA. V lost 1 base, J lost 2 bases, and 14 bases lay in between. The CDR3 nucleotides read TGTGCCAGCAGCTTAAAGGGCGGGCCTCAGCAAGAGACCCAGTACTTC. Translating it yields CASSLKGGPQQETQYF.

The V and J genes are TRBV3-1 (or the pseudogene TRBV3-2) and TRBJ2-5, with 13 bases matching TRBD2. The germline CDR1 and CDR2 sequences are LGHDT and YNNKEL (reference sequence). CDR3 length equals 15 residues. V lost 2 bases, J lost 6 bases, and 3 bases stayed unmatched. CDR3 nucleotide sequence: TGTGCCAGCAGCCAACGACTAGCGGGAGGTCAGACCCAGTACTTC. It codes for CASSQRLAGGQTQYF.

CDR3 region: CASSPLATANTEAFF. As DNA, the CDR3 is TGTGCCAGCTCACCCTTGGCGACAGCGAACACTGAAGCTTTCTTT. The V gene is TRBV18, the J gene TRBJ1-1, with D perhaps matching TRBD1 (5 bases). The CDR3 is made up of 15 amino acids. From germline, CDR1 is KGHSH and CDR2 LQKENI. V shed 3 bases and J shed 1 base, with 12 bases lying between them.

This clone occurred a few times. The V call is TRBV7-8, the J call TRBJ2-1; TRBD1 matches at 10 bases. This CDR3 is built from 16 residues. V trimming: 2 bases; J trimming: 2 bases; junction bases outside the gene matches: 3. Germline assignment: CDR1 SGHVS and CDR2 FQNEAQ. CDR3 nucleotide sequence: TGTGCCAGCAGCTTACGGGACAGGGGCCCCTACAATGAGCAGTTCTTC. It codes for CASSLRDRGPYNEQFF.

The CDR3 DNA is TGTGCCAGCAGAGAACTAGCGGGGGGGAACACCGGGGAGCTGTTTTTT. As protein: CASRELAGGNTGELFF. The chain couples TRBV2 to TRBJ2-2, with TRBD2 matching over 12 bases. The J segment lost 1 base and the V segment lost 6 bases, leaving 3 bases of the junction unmatched. Germline CDR1 reads SNHLY; CDR2 reads FYNNEI. The CDR3 is 16 amino acids.

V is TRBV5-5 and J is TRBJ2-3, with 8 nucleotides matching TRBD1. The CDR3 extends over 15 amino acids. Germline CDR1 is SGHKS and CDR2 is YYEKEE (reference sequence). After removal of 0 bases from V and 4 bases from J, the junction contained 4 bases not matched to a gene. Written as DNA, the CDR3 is TGTGCCAGCAGCTTGGCCCCGGGACAGGCAGATACGCAGTATTTT. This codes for CASSLAPGQADTQYF.

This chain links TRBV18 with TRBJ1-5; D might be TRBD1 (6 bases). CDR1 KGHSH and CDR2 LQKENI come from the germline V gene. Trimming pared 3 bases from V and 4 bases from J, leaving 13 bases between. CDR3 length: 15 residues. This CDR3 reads CASSPSRGDNQPQHF. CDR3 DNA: TGTGCCAGCTCACCCTCCAGGGGAGATAATCAGCCCCAGCATTTT.

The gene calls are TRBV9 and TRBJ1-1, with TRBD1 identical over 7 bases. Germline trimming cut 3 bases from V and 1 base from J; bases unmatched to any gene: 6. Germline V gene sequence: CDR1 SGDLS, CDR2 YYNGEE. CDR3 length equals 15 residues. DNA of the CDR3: TGTGCCAGCAGCGCCTTGGACAGGAAGAACACTGAAGCTTTCTTT. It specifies CASSALDRKNTEAFF.

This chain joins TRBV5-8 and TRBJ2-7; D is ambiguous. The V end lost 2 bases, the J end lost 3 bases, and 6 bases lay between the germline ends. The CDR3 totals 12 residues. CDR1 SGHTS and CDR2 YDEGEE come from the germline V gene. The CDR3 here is CASSFTDYEQYF. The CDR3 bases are TGTGCCAGCAGCTTCACAGACTACGAGCAGTACTTC.

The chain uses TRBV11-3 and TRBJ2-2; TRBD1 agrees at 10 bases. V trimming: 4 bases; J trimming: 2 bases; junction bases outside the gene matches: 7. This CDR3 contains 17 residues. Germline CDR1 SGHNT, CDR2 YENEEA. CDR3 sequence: CASSYPRTGGNTGELFF. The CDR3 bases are TGTGCCAGCAGCTACCCGCGGACAGGGGGAAACACCGGGGAGCTGTTTTTT.

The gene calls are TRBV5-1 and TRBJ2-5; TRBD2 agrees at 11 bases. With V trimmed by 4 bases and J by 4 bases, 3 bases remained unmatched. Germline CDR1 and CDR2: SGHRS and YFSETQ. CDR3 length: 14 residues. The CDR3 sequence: CASSPGTSGETQYF. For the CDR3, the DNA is TGCGCCAGCAGCCCCGGGACTAGCGGAGAGACCCAGTACTTC.

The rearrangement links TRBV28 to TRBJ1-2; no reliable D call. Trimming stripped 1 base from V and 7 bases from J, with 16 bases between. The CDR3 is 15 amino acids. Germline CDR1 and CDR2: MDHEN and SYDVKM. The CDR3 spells CASSLLAGSGGGYTF. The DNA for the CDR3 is TGTGCCAGCAGTTTATTGGCGGGGTCGGGCGGTGGCTACACCTTC.

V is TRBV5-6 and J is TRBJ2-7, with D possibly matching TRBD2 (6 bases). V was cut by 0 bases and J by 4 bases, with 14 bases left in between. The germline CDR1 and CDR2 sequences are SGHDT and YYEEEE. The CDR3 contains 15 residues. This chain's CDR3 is CASSLAYGGLYEQYF. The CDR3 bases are TGTGCCAGCAGCTTGGCGTATGGGGGACTGTACGAGCAGTACTTC.